The clone carrying this TCR beta chain was detected only a few times. Its target is unknown. This record comes from a study of blood T cells in healthy people across ages. Study results and limitations: Relative to aged donors, long-lived donors carried more naive CD4+ cells and displayed higher diversity. TCR beta diversity, measured per million T cells, fell in a roughly linear way with age.

The CDR3 has 15 residues. Germline V gene data show CDR1 as KGHSH and CDR2 as LQKENI. V lost 2 bases and J 0 bases, leaving 8 bases between the germline ends. A second PCR of about 6 to 12 cycles used a sample-barcoded 5' primer and a J-beta primer mix. MiXCR was run by TCRdb on the 5' RACE reads, yielding one entry per CDR3 protein. The sample lists hundreds of thousands of distinct CDR3 sequences, more than 20% seen once, with roughly 3.4% in the top ten. Donors each provided 8 to 10 milliliters of peripheral blood. The sequencing sample was made of blood. The J gene is TRBJ1-3, the V gene TRBV18; no definite D call. The TCR comes from a man between 65 and 85 years old in good health. In DNA, the CDR3 is TGTGCCAGCTCACCAGTCCAGAGCTCTGGAAACACCATATATTTT. This gives the protein CASSPVQSSGNTIYF.